The T cell receptor beta chain under discussion was sequenced for a study of blood T cell repertoires in COVID-19. The wider study: The origin of the acute and convalescent COVID-19 samples was the United States, Italy and Spain. PBMCs, B-cell-depleted T cells, or T cells were the source of the cDNA or gDNA that made up the material.

Original data processing: Amplifying reference gene primers gave estimates of nucleated cell counts. Only in-frame clones appear in the TCRdb table, and some are missing; sequencing was by immunoSEQ multiplex PCR. Clonal size and the V and J genes are those of that table, whereas D and trimming came from the DNA. This sample has about 530,000 clones; about 89% occur once, and the top ten carry about 8.2%. The CDR3 extends over 15 amino acids. Trimming took off 5 bases at V and 2 bases at J, with 16 bases between the two ends. Germline V gives CDR1 MNHEY, CDR2 SVGEGT. Seattle enrolled patients during active infection and tracked them longitudinally.

V and J are TRBV6-2 or TRBV6-3 and TRBJ2-7; TRBD2 might be the D (5 bases). The material sequenced was peripheral blood. This receptor was taken from a woman in her forties or fifties with COVID-19, enrolled during active disease. In nucleotides, the CDR3 is TGTGCCAGCAGTCCCTTACTAGTGGGCCCCTACGAGCAGTACTTC. The encoded protein is CASSPLLVGPYEQYF.